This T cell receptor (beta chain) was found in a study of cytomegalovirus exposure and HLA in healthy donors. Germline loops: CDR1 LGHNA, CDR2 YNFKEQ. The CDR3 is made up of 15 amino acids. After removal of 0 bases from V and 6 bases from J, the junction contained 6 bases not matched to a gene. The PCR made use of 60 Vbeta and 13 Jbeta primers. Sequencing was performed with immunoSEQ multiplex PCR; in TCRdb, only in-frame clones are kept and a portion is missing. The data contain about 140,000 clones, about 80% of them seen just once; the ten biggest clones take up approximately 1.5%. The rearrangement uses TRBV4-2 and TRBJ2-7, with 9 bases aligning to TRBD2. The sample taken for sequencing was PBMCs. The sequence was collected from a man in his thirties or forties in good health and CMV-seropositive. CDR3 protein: CASSQDLAGAREQYF. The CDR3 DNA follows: TGTGCCAGCAGCCAAGATTTAGCGGGAGCCCGCGAGCAGTACTTC.